The clone carrying this TCR beta chain was picked up many times. Its target is not known. According to the study, genomic DNA was the template for TCR beta VDJ and CDR3 profiling. TCRdb itself ran the reads through MiXCR, one entry per CDR3 protein. In the table there are approximately 470,000 distinct CDR3 sequences, approximately 32% of which are singletons. Before being chosen for sequencing, patients had shown CD8+CD57+ cell expansion by flow cytometry. Severe acquired aplastic anemia affected all patients. The record originates from a study of CD8+CD57+ T cells in acquired aplastic anemia. The overall study: The DNA of sorted CD4+ and CD8+ cells averaged 3.2 ug.

Study observations and caveats: Between patients and controls, 25 to 30 CD8+ CDR3 sequences were found in common.

The CDR3 is made up of 15 amino acids. The V end lost 5 bases, the J end lost 1 base, and 11 bases lay between the germline ends. Germline values: CDR1 SGHTA, CDR2 FQGTGA. The TCR sequence derives from a human donor with aplastic anemia. The sequencing input was sorted CD4+, CD8+, or CD8+CD57+ T cells (not recorded which) from PBMCs. V usage is TRBV7-3 and J usage is TRBJ2-2; D remains unclear. For the CDR3, the DNA is TGTGCCAGCAGCGTCGACGGAGAGAACACCGGGGAGCTGTTTTTT. Residues: CASSVDGENTGELFF.